A single count supports the clone carrying this TCR beta chain. Its antigen is undetermined. Repertoires were generated with immunoSEQ multiplex PCR, while TCRdb's copy carries only in-frame clones and drops some. Of 100,000 to 150,000 clones listed, 70% to 90% are singletons. This entry belongs to a study of cytotoxic CD8 clonotypes in ibrutinib-treated CLL. Study results and caveats: Sustained-remission patients were sampled at different times than progressing patients were.

The V gene's germline CDR1 is SNHLY and CDR2 FYNNEI. V was cut by 7 bases and J by 3 bases, with 12 bases left in between. The CDR3 extends over 14 amino acids. The V call is TRBV2, the J call TRBJ1-4, with D uncertain. This specimen consisted of PBMCs, obtained after 24 months of ibrutinib treatment. The sequence came from a human donor with chronic lymphocytic leukemia. The CDR3 bases are TGTGCCAGCAAGTCGGCAGGACCTAATGAAAAACTGTTTTTT. Translating it yields CASKSAGPNEKLFF.